The text below deals with one T cell receptor beta chain. There are 16 residues in the CDR3. The V and J ends lost 3 bases and 0 bases respectively, with 11 bases between them. Per the germline V gene, CDR1 is KGHSH and CDR2 is LQKENI. The data were taken from a study of T cell responses to AZD1222 COVID-19 vaccine. The method was immunoSEQ multiplex PCR; TCRdb's version includes in-frame clones alone and lacks a portion of them. The data show roughly 120,000 clones, 75% to 95% seen once. This chain links TRBV18 with TRBJ1-4, with D unresolved. The source of this sequence is an adult in good health. Source: peripheral blood, taken on day 0 of AZD1222 vaccination. The CDR3 DNA reads as TGTGCCAGCTCACCGAAAGAGGGAGCAACTAATGAAAAACTGTTTTTT. Translated: CASSPKEGATNEKLFF.